This TCR beta chain was recovered during a study of T cells in Graves' hyperthyroidism and ophthalmopathy. TCR beta CDR3 sequences were amplified from RNA transcripts. TCR CDR3 underwent first-round RT-PCR with the HTBI primer set. TCRdb used MiXCR to reprocess the multiplex PCR reads, holding one entry per CDR3 protein. This sample has approximately 620,000 distinct CDR3 sequences, with more than 15% found just once. V lost 5 bases, J lost 8 bases, and 11 bases stayed unmatched. CDR1 is SGHTA and CDR2 is FQGTGA in the germline V gene. This CDR3 has 14 amino acids. A Clinical Activity Score of at least 3, a NOSPECS grade of at least 4 and a duration under 3 months were recorded in the ophthalmopathy patients.

The gene calls are TRBV7-3 and TRBJ2-5; 7 positions match TRBD2. Sequencing was performed on blood. The TCR originated in a woman aged 40 to 50 with Graves' ophthalmopathy. CDR3 amino acids: CASSHSSGPQTQYF. Written as DNA, the CDR3 is TGTGCCAGCAGCCATTCTAGCGGCCCCCAAACCCAGTACTTC. Variable domain in full (rest from reference TRBV7-3 and TRBJ2-5): GAGVSQTPSNKVTEKGKYVELRCDPISGHTALYWYRQSLGQGPEFLIYFQGTGAADDSGLPNDRFFAVRPEGSVSTLKIQRTERGDSAVYLCASSHSSGPQTQYFGPGTRLLVL.